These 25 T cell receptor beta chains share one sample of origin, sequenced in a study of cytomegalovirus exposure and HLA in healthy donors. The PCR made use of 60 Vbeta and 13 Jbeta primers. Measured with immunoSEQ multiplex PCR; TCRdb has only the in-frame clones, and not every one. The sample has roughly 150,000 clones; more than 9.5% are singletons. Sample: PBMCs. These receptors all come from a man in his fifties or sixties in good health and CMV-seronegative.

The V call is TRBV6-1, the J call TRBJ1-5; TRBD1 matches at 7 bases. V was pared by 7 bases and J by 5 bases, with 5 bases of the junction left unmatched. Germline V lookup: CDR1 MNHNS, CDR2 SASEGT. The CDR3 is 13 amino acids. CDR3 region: CASNWQGDQPQHF. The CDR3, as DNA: TGTGCCAGCAATTGGCAGGGGGATCAGCCCCAGCATTTT.

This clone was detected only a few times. CDR3 loop: CASSSLSPENTEAFF. The CDR3 bases are TGTGCCAGCAGCTCACTTTCTCCTGAGAACACTGAAGCTTTCTTT. The genes are TRBV7-9 and TRBJ1-1; D not resolved. Germline V gene data show CDR1 as SEHNR and CDR2 as FQNEAQ (reference sequence). CDR3 length: 15 amino acids. The V end was cut by 4 bases, the J end by 1 base, with 13 bases between.

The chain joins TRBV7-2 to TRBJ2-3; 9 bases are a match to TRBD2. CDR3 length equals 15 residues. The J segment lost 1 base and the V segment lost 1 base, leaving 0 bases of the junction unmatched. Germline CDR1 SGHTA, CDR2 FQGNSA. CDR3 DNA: TGTGCCAGCAGCTTAGGCGGGGGGGGCACAGATACGCAGTATTTT. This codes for CASSLGGGGTDTQYF.

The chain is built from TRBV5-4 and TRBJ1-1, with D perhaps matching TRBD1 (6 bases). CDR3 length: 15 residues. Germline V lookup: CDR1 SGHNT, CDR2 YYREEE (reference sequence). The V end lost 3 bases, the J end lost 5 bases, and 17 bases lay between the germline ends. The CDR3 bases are TGTGCCAGCAGCTCCGGGACAACCCGTCGGACTGAAGCTTTCTTT. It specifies CASSSGTTRRTEAFF.

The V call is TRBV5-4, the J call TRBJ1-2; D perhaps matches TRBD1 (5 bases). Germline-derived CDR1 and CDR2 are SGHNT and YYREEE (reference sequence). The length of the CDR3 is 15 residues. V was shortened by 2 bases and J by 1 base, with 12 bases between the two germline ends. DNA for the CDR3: TGTGCCAGCAGCTTCAGGGATCCGCATAACTATGGCTACACCTTC. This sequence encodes CASSFRDPHNYGYTF.

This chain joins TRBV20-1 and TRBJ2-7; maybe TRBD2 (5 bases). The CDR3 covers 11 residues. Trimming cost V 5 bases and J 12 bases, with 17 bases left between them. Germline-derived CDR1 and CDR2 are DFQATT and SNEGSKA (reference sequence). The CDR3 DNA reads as TGCAGTGCTTCTAGTGGAGGTCGCTTGTACTTC. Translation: CSASSGGRLYF.

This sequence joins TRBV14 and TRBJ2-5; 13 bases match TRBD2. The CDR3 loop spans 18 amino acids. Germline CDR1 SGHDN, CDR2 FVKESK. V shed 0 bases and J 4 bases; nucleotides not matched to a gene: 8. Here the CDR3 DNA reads TGTGCCAGCAGCCAAGATTGGCGACTAGCGGGGGGAGGAGAGACCCAGTACTTC. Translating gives CASSQDWRLAGGGETQYF.

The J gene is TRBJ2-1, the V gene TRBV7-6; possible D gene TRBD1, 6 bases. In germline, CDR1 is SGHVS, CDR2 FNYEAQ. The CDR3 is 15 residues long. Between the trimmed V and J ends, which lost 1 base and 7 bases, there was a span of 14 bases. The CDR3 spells CASSLGRGRGNEQFF. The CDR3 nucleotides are TGTGCCAGCAGCTTAGGCAGGGGAAGGGGAAATGAGCAGTTCTTC.

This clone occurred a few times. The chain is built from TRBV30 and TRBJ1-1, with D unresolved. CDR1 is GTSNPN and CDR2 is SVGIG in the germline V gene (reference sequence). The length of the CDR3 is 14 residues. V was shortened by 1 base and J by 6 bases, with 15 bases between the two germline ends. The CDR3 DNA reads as TGTGCCTGGAGTGGGCCCTTTAGGGAGGCTGAAGCTTTCTTT. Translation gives CAWSGPFREAEAFF.

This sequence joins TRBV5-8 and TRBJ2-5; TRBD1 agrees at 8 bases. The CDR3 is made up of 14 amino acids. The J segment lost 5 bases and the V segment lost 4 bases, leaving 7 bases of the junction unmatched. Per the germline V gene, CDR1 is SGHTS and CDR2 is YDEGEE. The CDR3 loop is CASSRGQVQETQYF. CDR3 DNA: TGTGCCAGCAGCCGGGGACAGGTCCAGGAGACCCAGTACTTC.

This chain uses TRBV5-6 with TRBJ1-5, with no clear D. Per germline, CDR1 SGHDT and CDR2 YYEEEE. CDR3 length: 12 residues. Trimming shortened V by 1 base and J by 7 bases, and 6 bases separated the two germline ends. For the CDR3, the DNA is TGTGCCAGCAGCTTGTTGGGCCAGCCCCAGCATTTT. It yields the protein CASSLLGQPQHF.

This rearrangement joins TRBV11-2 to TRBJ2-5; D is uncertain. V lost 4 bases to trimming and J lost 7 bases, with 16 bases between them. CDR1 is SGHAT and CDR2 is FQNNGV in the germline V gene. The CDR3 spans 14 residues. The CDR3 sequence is CASSSADDPGTQYF. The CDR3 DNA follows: TGTGCCAGCAGCTCGGCTGACGACCCAGGGACCCAGTACTTC.

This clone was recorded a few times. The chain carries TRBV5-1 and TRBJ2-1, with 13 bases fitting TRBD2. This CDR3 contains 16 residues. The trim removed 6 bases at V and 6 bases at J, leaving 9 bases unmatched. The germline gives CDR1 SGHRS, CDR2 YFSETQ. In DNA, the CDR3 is TGCGCCAGCACGAGGGGCACTAGCGGGAGGGCCAATGAGCAGTTCTTC. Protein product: CASTRGTSGRANEQFF.

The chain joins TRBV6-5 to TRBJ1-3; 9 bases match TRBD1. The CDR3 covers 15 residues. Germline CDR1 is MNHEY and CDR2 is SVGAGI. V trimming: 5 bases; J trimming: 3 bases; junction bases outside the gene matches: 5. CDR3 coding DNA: TGTGCCAGCAGTGTACAGGGGGCAGGTGGAAACACCATATATTTT. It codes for CASSVQGAGGNTIYF.

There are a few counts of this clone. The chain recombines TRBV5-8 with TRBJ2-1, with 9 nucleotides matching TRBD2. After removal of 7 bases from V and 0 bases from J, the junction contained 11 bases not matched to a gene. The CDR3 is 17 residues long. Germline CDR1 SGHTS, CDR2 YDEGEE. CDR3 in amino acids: CASHKVLAGSSYNEQFF. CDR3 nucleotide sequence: TGTGCCAGCCACAAGGTGCTAGCGGGATCCTCCTACAATGAGCAGTTCTTC.

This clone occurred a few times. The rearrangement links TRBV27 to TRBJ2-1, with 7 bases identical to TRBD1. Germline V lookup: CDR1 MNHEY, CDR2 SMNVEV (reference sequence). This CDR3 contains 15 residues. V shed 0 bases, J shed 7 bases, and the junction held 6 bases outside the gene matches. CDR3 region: CASSLSAATGNEQFF. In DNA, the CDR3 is TGTGCCAGCAGTTTATCAGCCGCGACAGGGAATGAGCAGTTCTTC.

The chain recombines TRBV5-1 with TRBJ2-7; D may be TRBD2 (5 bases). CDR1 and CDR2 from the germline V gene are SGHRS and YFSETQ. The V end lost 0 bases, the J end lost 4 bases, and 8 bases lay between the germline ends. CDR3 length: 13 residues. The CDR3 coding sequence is TGCGCCAGCAGCTTGGCGGGGTTATACGAGCAGTACTTC. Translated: CASSLAGLYEQYF.

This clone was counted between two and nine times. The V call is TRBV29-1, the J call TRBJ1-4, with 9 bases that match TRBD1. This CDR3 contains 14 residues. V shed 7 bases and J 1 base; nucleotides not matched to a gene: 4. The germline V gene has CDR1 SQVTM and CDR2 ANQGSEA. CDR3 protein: CSARTGETNEKLFF. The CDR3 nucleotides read TGCAGCGCCAGGACAGGGGAAACTAATGAAAAACTGTTTTTT.

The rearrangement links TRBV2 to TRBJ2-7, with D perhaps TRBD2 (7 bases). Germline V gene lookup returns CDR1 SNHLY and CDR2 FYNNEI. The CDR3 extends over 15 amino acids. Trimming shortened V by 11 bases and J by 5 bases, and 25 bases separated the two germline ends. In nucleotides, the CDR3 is TGTGCCGCCTCGAAGGGGCAGGGGAGCGGGAACGAGCAGTACTTC. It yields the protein CAASKGQGSGNEQYF.

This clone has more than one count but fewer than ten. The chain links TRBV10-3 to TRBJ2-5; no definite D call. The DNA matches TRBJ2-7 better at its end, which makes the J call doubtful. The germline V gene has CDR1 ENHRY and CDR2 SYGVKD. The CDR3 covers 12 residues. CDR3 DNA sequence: TGTGCCATCAGTCAGGTATCCTACGAGCAGTACTTC. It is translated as CAISQVSYEQYF.

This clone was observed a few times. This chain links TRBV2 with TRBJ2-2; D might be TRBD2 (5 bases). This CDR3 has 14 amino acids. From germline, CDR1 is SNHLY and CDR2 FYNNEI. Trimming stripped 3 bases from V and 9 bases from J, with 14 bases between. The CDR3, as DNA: TGTGCCAGCAGTGACTCAGCTCACGGGAGGGAGCTGTTTTTT. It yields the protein CASSDSAHGRELFF.

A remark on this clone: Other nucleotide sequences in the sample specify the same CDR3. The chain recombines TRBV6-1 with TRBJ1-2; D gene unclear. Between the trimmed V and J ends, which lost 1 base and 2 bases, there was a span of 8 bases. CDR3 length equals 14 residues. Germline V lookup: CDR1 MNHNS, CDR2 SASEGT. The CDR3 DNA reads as TGTGCCAGCAGTGAAGTAGGCGGGAACTATGGCTACACCTTC. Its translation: CASSEVGGNYGYTF.

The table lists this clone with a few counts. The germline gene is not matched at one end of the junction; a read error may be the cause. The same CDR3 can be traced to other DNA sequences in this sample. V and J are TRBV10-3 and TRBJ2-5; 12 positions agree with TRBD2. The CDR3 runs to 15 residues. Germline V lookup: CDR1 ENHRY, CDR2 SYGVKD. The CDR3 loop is CATGLAGMYQETQYF. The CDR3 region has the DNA TGTGCCACAGGACTAGCGGGGATGTACCAAGAGACCCAATACTTC.

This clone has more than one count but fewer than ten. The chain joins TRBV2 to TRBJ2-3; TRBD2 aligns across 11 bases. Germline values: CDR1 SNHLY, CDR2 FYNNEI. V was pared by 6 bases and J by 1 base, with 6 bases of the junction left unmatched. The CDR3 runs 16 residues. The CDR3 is CASSKTGLAGTDTQYF. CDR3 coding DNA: TGTGCCAGCAGCAAGACGGGACTAGCGGGCACAGATACGCAGTATTTT. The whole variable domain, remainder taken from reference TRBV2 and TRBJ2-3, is EPEVTQTPSHQVTQMGQEVILRCVPISNHLYFYWYRQILGQKVEFLVSFYNNEISEKSEIFDDQFSVERPDGSNFTLKIRSTKLEDSAMYFCASSKTGLAGTDTQYFGPGTRLTVL.

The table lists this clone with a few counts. CDR3 nucleotide sequence: TGTGCCTGGAGTGTATCAGGGGCGGTCCAGTACTTC. Its translation: CAWSVSGAVQYF. The chain uses TRBV30 and TRBJ2-5; a weak D match, TRBD1 (6 bases). Germline V lookup: CDR1 GTSNPN, CDR2 SVGIG (reference sequence). The CDR3 sequence is 12 residues long. Between the trimmed V and J ends, which lost 0 bases and 10 bases, there was a span of 12 bases.